The clone carrying this T cell receptor beta chain has at least ten counts. Its antigen is unknown. This record comes from a study of beta chain features in type 1 diabetes. General study findings and limits: Comparison showed that naive, central memory and Treg TCRB repertoires appeared more similar among patients than among healthy donors. Within each of all four CD4+ subsets, Type 1 diabetes patients had TCRB CDR3s that were moderately but significantly shorter.

What was sequenced were expressed TCRB transcripts, since all of the isolated RNA had been reverse transcribed. Here immunoSEQ multiplex PCR was the method, and the copy in TCRdb shows in-frame clones only, minus some. The sample has 200,000 to 250,000 clones; about a tenth are singletons. CDR3 length: 13 residues. CDR1 and CDR2 (germline): ENHRY, SYGVKD. V was clipped by 7 bases and J by 6 bases, with 13 bases between them. Sequenced material: central memory CD4+ T cells from blood. The chain combines TRBV10-3 with TRBJ2-1, with D tentatively TRBD2 (5 bases). This clonotype was sampled from a man younger than 35 in good health. The CDR3, as DNA: TGTGCCATCACCTCCGGGGAGTCCAATGAGCAGTTCTTC. It encodes CAITSGESNEQFF.